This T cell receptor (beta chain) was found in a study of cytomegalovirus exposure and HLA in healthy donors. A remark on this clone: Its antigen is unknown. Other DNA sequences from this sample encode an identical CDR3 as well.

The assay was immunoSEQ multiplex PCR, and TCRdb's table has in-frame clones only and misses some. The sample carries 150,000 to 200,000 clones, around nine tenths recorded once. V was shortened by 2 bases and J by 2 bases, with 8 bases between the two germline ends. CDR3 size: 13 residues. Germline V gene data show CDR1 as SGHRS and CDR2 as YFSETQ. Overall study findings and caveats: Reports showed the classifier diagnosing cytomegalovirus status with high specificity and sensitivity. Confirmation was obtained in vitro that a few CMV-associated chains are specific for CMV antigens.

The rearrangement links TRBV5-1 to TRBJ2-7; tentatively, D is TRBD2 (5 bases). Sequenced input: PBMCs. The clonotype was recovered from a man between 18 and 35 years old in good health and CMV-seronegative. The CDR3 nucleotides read TGCGCCAGCAGCTTAACGGGAACCTACGAGCAGTACTTC. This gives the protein CASSLTGTYEQYF.